Below, 10 T cell receptor beta chains from the same sample are listed, as sequenced in a study of Graves' ophthalmopathy and Graves' hyperthyroidism. Amplification from RNA transcripts yielded the TCR beta CDR3 regions. Second-round multiplex PCR followed a first-round RT-PCR using HTBI primers. TCRdb independently ran MiXCR on the multiplex PCR reads; one entry per CDR3 protein. Among 740,000 or so distinct CDR3 sequences listed, roughly 40% were seen once. The sample consisted of peripheral blood. These receptors all stem from an adult man with Graves' ophthalmopathy.

Of note for this clonotype: A junction end diverges from the germline sequence, so it may reflect a read error. This chain uses TRBV25-1 with TRBJ2-6; 7 nucleotides agree with TRBD2. Looked up from germline, CDR1 is MGHDK and CDR2 is SYGVNS. This CDR3 comprises 12 residues. The CDR3 is CASSVAGNTEAF. Written as DNA, the CDR3 is TGTGCCAGCAGCGTAGCGGGCAACACTGAAGCTTTC.

This clonotype was seen a handful of times. The CDR3 reads CASTSDREETQYF. In DNA, the CDR3 is TGTGCCAGCACCTCGGACAGGGAGGAGACCCAGTACTTC. This chain links TRBV28 with TRBJ2-5, with 8 bases lining up with TRBD1. CDR3 length: 13 amino acids. Looked up from germline, CDR1 is MDHEN and CDR2 is SYDVKM. The trim removed 7 bases at V and 5 bases at J, leaving 6 bases unmatched.

This clonotype was detected ten times or more. The chain couples TRBV29-1 to TRBJ2-5, with 10 bases matching TRBD2. V was clipped by 3 bases and J by 5 bases; unmatched bases: 6. CDR3 size: 14 residues. From germline, CDR1 is SQVTM and CDR2 ANQGSEA. The CDR3 reads CSVDERGGWETQYF. CDR3 DNA sequence: TGCAGCGTTGATGAGCGGGGGGGTTGGGAGACCCAGTACTTC.

This clonotype was counted between two and nine times. The V call is TRBV19, the J call TRBJ1-1; D ambiguous. CDR1 and CDR2 from the germline V gene are LNHDA and SQIVND (reference sequence). With 1 base removed from V and 0 bases from J, the gap between germline ends came to 12 bases. This CDR3 has 16 amino acids. CDR3 nucleotide sequence: TGTGCCAGTAGTATAGGGCCGCGGCGACTGAACACTGAAGCTTTCTTT. Its translation is CASSIGPRRLNTEAFF.

This rearrangement joins TRBV25-1 to TRBJ2-7; the match to TRBD2 covers 12 bases. Germline assignment: CDR1 MGHDK and CDR2 SYGVNS. The junction had 25 bases not matched to a gene; V was cut back by 7 bases and J by 3 bases. The CDR3 consists of 21 residues. Written as DNA, the CDR3 is TGTGCCAGCACCCCCAATGGCCAGGGCCGTAAGACTAGCGGGAGCTTCTACGAGCAGTACTTC. Translated, it gives CASTPNGQGRKTSGSFYEQYF.

Notes on this clonotype: This may be a read error, as it is one base from a much larger clone. The genes are TRBV25-1 and TRBJ2-2, with D possibly matching TRBD1 (5 bases). There are 18 residues in the CDR3. Trimming shortened V by 8 bases and J by 2 bases, and 24 bases separated the two germline ends. CDR1 and CDR2 (germline): MGHDK, SYGVNS. For the CDR3, the DNA is TGTGCCAGCGGCGTCCTTGCGCTCGACAGCCTTAACACCGGGGAGCTGTTTTTT. Its protein product is CASGVLALDSLNTGELFF.

This chain uses TRBV2 with TRBJ1-2, with D possibly being TRBD1 (6 bases). Trimming took off 2 bases at V and 4 bases at J, with 17 bases between the two ends. This CDR3 region has 16 residues. Germline values: CDR1 SNHLY, CDR2 FYNNEI. The chain's CDR3 is CASSETPPGAGYGYTF. The DNA for the CDR3 is TGTGCCAGCAGTGAAACGCCCCCAGGGGCGGGCTATGGCTACACCTTC. Filled out from reference TRBV2 and TRBJ1-2, the complete variable domain reads EPEVTQTPSHQVTQMGQEVILRCVPISNHLYFYWYRQILGQKVEFLVSFYNNEISEKSEIFDDQFSVERPDGSNFTLKIRSTKLEDSAMYFCASSETPPGAGYGYTFGSGTRLTVV.

The CDR3 DNA follows: TGTGCCGTGAGCTCCACAAAAGCGGATTTCACAGATACGCAGTATTTT. Translation gives CAVSSTKADFTDTQYF. This rearrangement joins TRBV11-1 to TRBJ2-3, with a tentative D call TRBD2 (5 bases). Trimming took 11 bases from V and 2 from J, leaving 23 bases between them. The length of the CDR3 is 16 residues. In germline, CDR1 is SGHAT, CDR2 FQDESV (reference sequence).

This clonotype was counted only a few times. An end of the junction differs from the germline gene, which may be a read error. V usage is TRBV19 and J usage is TRBJ1-1; tentatively, D is TRBD1 (5 bases). Germline V gene data show CDR1 as LNHDA and CDR2 as SQIVND (reference sequence). The CDR3 is 14 amino acids. The CDR3 nucleotides read TGTGCCAGTAGAATAGGGGCGGCCAACACTGAAGCTTTCTTT. Encoded protein: CASRIGAANTEAFF.

This clonotype was counted once. At one boundary the junction diverges from the germline segment, which might be a read error. V and J are TRBV24-1 and TRBJ2-5; 12 nucleotides align to TRBD2. The V gene's germline CDR1 is KGHDR and CDR2 SFDVKD. This CDR3 contains 21 residues. Here the CDR3 reads CASSFSGRLAGEVRDQETQYF. As DNA, the CDR3 is TGTGCCAGCAGTTTCTCCGGAAGACTAGCGGGAGAGGTACGAGATCAAGAGACCCAGTACTTC.